These 15 T cell receptor beta chains were all obtained from the same sample, sequenced in a study of shared clonotypes between healthy human individuals. Clones were read by immunoSEQ multiplex PCR, and TCRdb kept only the in-frame ones, dropping some. Among about 2.4 million clones listed, approximately 90% were seen once. Sequencing used naive CD4+ T cells sorted from blood. Sample subset: CD45RA+ positively selected. These receptor sequences come from a man younger than 35 in good health.

This clone was seen once. This rearrangement joins TRBV29-1 to TRBJ1-1, with D perhaps matching TRBD1 (6 bases). Trimming cost V 0 bases and J 4 bases, with 12 bases left between them. There are 14 residues in the CDR3. Per germline, CDR1 SQVTM and CDR2 ANQGSEA. CDR3 protein: CSVEDRGARTEAFF. CDR3 DNA sequence: TGCAGCGTTGAAGATCGGGGGGCGCGCACTGAAGCTTTCTTT. The entire variable domain, with the rest obtained from reference TRBV29-1 and TRBJ1-1, is as follows: SAVISQKPSRDICQRGTSLTIQCQVDSQVTMMFWYRQQPGQSLTLIATANQGSEATYESGFVIDKFPISRPNLTFSTLTVSNMSPEDSSIYLCSVEDRGARTEAFFGQGTRLTVV.

V is TRBV7-9 and J is TRBJ2-7; tentative D call: TRBD1 (5 bases). The CDR3 spans 13 residues. The V end was cut by 3 bases, the J end by 6 bases, with 12 bases between. Germline CDR1 SEHNR, CDR2 FQNEAQ (reference sequence). Written as DNA, the CDR3 is TGTGCCAGCAGCTTCCAGGGAACTACCGAGCAGTACTTC. It specifies CASSFQGTTEQYF.

The chain has TRBV6-6 and TRBJ2-7; D is undetermined. CDR1 MNHNY and CDR2 SVGAGI come from the germline V gene (reference sequence). The germline V and J ends were trimmed by 10 bases and 0 bases, with 7 bases remaining between them. This CDR3 has 11 residues. CDR3 in amino acids: CATRLSYEQYF. CDR3 coding DNA: TGTGCCACACGACTCTCCTACGAGCAGTACTTC.

This clone was found a few times. CDR3 DNA sequence: TGTGCGACTCGCATACAGATGAACACTGAAGCTTTCTTT. It is translated as CATRIQMNTEAFF. The V and J genes are TRBV19 and TRBJ1-1; D not certain. Germline CDR1 is LNHDA and CDR2 is SQIVND (reference sequence). This CDR3 spans 13 amino acids.

This clone is a singleton in its sample. The V call is TRBV6-1, the J call TRBJ2-3; TRBD2 matches 7 bases. The CDR3 runs to 15 residues. Trimming took 4 bases from V and 1 from J; bases not matched to a gene: 5. Germline V gives CDR1 MNHNS, CDR2 SASEGT. CDR3 coding DNA: TGTGCCAGCAGTGGTGGCGGGGGTCGCACAGATACGCAGTATTTT. This translates into CASSGGGGRTDTQYF.

J is TRBJ2-3 and V is TRBV18; D is perhaps TRBD1 or TRBD2 (5 bases each). V lost 1 base and J 2 bases, leaving 10 bases between the germline ends. The length of the CDR3 is 15 residues. Germline V CDR1 and CDR2: KGHSH, LQKENI. The CDR3 region has the DNA TGTGCCAGCTCACCACAGTTGGGACCCACAGATACGCAGTATTTT. Translated, it gives CASSPQLGPTDTQYF.

The chain uses TRBV6-6 and TRBJ1-5; unclear D gene. This CDR3 has 15 amino acids. Per the germline V gene, CDR1 is MNHNY and CDR2 is SVGAGI (reference sequence). Trimming left V 0 bases short and J 3 bases short, with 9 bases between. CDR3 DNA: TGTGCCAGCAGTTACTCAGGAAATAACAATCAGCCCCAGCATTTT. This translates into CASSYSGNNNQPQHF.

J is TRBJ2-5 and V is TRBV30; 7 bases are a match to TRBD1. The V and J ends lost 1 base and 5 bases, in that order; junction bases with no gene match: 4. This CDR3 comprises 13 residues. Germline V CDR1 and CDR2: GTSNPN, SVGIG (reference sequence). This CDR3 reads CAWSDRGAETQYF. Written as DNA, the CDR3 is TGTGCCTGGAGTGACAGGGGTGCGGAGACCCAGTACTTC.

The gene calls are TRBV30 and TRBJ2-2, with a possible D match to TRBD1 (5 bases). V dropped 6 bases and J dropped 2 bases, with 16 bases sitting between them. The CDR3 runs 15 residues. Germline V CDR1 and CDR2: GTSNPN, SVGIG (reference sequence). In DNA, the CDR3 is TGTGCCTGCGTGTTATACGACAGAAACACCGGGGAGCTGTTTTTT. Translated, it gives CACVLYDRNTGELFF. The entire variable domain, with the rest obtained from reference TRBV30 and TRBJ2-2, is as follows: SQTIHQWPATLVQPVGSPLSLECTVEGTSNPNLYWYRQAAGRGLQLLFYSVGIGQISSEVPQNLSASRPQDRQFILSSKKLLLSDSGFYLCACVLYDRNTGELFFGEGSRLTVL.

J is TRBJ2-7 and V is TRBV19; 8 bases align to TRBD2. This CDR3 contains 21 residues. After removal of 5 bases from V and 0 bases from J, the junction contained 24 bases not matched to a gene. CDR1 and CDR2 from the germline V gene are LNHDA and SQIVND (reference sequence). The CDR3 bases are TGTGCCAGTAGTCTGCGATCCAGTGTAGCGGGACTCCAGAAAAGCTCCTACGAGCAGTACTTC. It yields the protein CASSLRSSVAGLQKSSYEQYF.

V is TRBV12-5 and J is TRBJ2-5, with D tentatively TRBD2 (6 bases). The germline CDR1 and CDR2 sequences are LGHNT and FRNRAP. The V end was cut by 1 base, the J end by 5 bases, with 11 bases between. The CDR3 has 14 residues. CDR3 loop: CASGLGKGGETQYF. DNA for the CDR3: TGTGCTAGTGGTTTGGGAAAAGGAGGGGAGACCCAGTACTTC.

The rearrangement links TRBV5-1 to TRBJ1-1; TRBD1 agrees at 8 bases. V lost 4 bases, J lost 4 bases, and 9 bases stayed unmatched. The germline V gene has CDR1 SGHRS and CDR2 YFSETQ. The CDR3 has 15 amino acids. The CDR3 bases are TGCGCCAGCAGCCCCTGGACAGGGAGGAGCACTGAAGCTTTCTTT. Protein product: CASSPWTGRSTEAFF.

The V call is TRBV30, the J call TRBJ1-2; TRBD1 matches at 8 bases. The CDR3 is 14 residues long. CDR1 GTSNPN and CDR2 SVGIG come from the germline V gene (reference sequence). V lost 4 bases and J lost 2; bases outside the gene matches: 6. The CDR3 bases are TGTGCCTGGACTAAGGACAGGGAGAACTATGGCTACACCTTC. It encodes CAWTKDRENYGYTF. The full variable domain, with the rest looked up from reference TRBV30 and TRBJ1-2, is SQTIHQWPATLVQPVGSPLSLECTVEGTSNPNLYWYRQAAGRGLQLLFYSVGIGQISSEVPQNLSASRPQDRQFILSSKKLLLSDSGFYLCAWTKDRENYGYTFGSGTRLTVV.

The chain combines TRBV27 with TRBJ2-7; no clear D. The CDR3 is made up of 14 amino acids. V shed 4 bases and J shed 3 bases, with 13 bases lying between them. CDR1 is MNHEY, CDR2 SMNVEV, per germline (reference sequence). The CDR3 reads CASSYSTSFYEQYF. CDR3 DNA sequence: TGTGCCAGCAGTTACTCTACCTCTTTCTACGAGCAGTACTTC.

CDR3 nucleotide sequence: TGTGCCAGCAGCTTGACCGGGGATACGCAGTATTTT. This sequence encodes CASSLTGDTQYF. The rearrangement uses TRBV7-2 and TRBJ2-3; no firm D call. V lost 3 bases and J lost 6, with 7 bases in between. CDR1 SGHTA and CDR2 FQGNSA come from the germline V gene. The CDR3 has 12 amino acids.